Below are 15 T cell receptor beta chains sequenced from a single sample in a study of cytomegalovirus exposure and HLA in healthy donors (dated by TCRdb to about 2017). Libraries came from the immunoSEQ multiplex PCR assay. A mixture of 60 forward primers for TCR Vbeta segments and 13 reverse primers for TCR Jbeta segments was used in the multiplex PCR. TCRdb retrieved this table from immuneACCESS and kept in-frame rearrangements only. Not all clones are present; in checked studies, unresolved V genes account for under half, and no reason is known for the remainder. Here the sample has some 160,000 clones; approximately 88% occur a single time. Of the sample, less than 2% falls within the top ten clones. The sample taken for sequencing was PBMCs. These receptors originate from a woman younger than 35 in good health and CMV-seronegative.

The sample holds a few counts of this clone. The chain joins TRBV6-1 to TRBJ1-2, with 11 bases that match TRBD1. The CDR3 is made up of 14 amino acids. V dropped 6 bases and J dropped 4; count of bases not matched to a gene: 4. Per germline, CDR1 MNHNS and CDR2 SASEGT. The CDR3 here is CASRWTGGFYGYTF. Written as DNA, the CDR3 is TGTGCCAGCAGATGGACAGGGGGCTTCTATGGCTACACCTTC.

Notes on this clone: Relative to the germline gene, one junction end is altered; a read error may explain this. This rearrangement joins TRBV11-2 to TRBJ2-6, with TRBD1 as a possible D gene (5 bases). Germline V gene lookup returns CDR1 SGHAT and CDR2 FQNNGV. The CDR3 runs to 16 residues. The CDR3 region is CASSLLVNSGANGLTF. The CDR3 nucleotides read TGTGCCAGCAGCTTATTGGTGAACTCTGGGGCCAACGGCCTGACTTTC.

This clone occurred once. This rearrangement joins TRBV6-5 to TRBJ1-3; D gene uncertain. Germline CDR1 reads MNHEY; CDR2 reads SVGAGI. V shed 6 bases and J shed 3 bases, with 12 bases lying between them. The CDR3 covers 14 residues. CDR3 sequence: CASSHDGGGNTIYF. The CDR3 coding sequence is TGTGCCAGCAGCCACGACGGAGGTGGAAACACCATATATTTT.

The chain joins TRBV19 to TRBJ1-1; D might be TRBD1 (6 bases). V was trimmed by 7 bases and J by 3 bases, leaving 21 bases between them. The germline gives CDR1 LNHDA, CDR2 SQIVND (reference sequence). This CDR3 contains 16 residues. This chain's CDR3 is CASTQGPGQGDTEAFF. The CDR3 nucleotides read TGTGCCAGTACCCAGGGACCGGGACAAGGGGACACTGAAGCTTTCTTT.

The chain is built from TRBV23-1 and TRBJ1-5, with D perhaps matching TRBD1 (6 bases). TRBV23-1 is designated an ORF whose function remains uncertain. Deletions cut 3 bases from V and 0 bases from J, with 9 bases between. The CDR3 has 15 residues. CDR3 bases: TGCGCCAGCAGTCACCCCAGGGGTAGCAATCAGCCCCAGCATTTT. Translating it yields CASSHPRGSNQPQHF.

A single count supports this clone. The V gene is TRBV6-5, the J gene TRBJ1-3; D is unclear. The V and J ends lost 5 bases and 0 bases respectively, with 11 bases between them. The CDR3 runs to 15 residues. CDR1 is MNHEY, CDR2 SVGAGI, per germline. CDR3 coding DNA: TGTGCCAGCAGTCCGTCCCTACCCTCTGGAAACACCATATATTTT. Its translation is CASSPSLPSGNTIYF.

The chain carries TRBV19 and TRBJ2-2; the D gene is possibly TRBD1 (6 bases). Trimming took 7 bases from V and 1 from J, leaving 13 bases between them. Germline assignment: CDR1 LNHDA and CDR2 SQIVND (reference sequence). CDR3 size: 15 residues. The CDR3 loop is CASIDWGQNTGELFF. The CDR3 nucleotides read TGTGCCAGTATTGATTGGGGGCAGAACACCGGGGAGCTGTTTTTT.

The genes are TRBV5-1 and TRBJ1-2; D not certain. This CDR3 is built from 14 residues. Germline V lookup: CDR1 SGHRS, CDR2 YFSETQ. Trimming left V 0 bases short and J 4 bases short, with 10 bases between. The CDR3 coding sequence is TGCGCCAGCAGCTTGGGGGCCAACTCCTATGGCTACACCTTC. This translates into CASSLGANSYGYTF.

This chain joins TRBV29-1 and TRBJ2-6; TRBD1 aligns across 7 bases. The CDR3 has 15 amino acids. The germline V gene encodes CDR1 SQVTM and CDR2 ANQGSEA. With V trimmed by 6 bases and J by 3 bases, 8 bases remained unmatched. CDR3 in amino acids: CSVDTGVDGANVLTF. In DNA, the CDR3 is TGCAGCGTGGACACAGGGGTCGATGGGGCCAACGTCCTGACTTTC. Supplemented by reference TRBV29-1 and TRBJ2-6, the full variable domain reads SAVISQKPSRDICQRGTSLTIQCQVDSQVTMMFWYRQQPGQSLTLIATANQGSEATYESGFVIDKFPISRPNLTFSTLTVSNMSPEDSSIYLCSVDTGVDGANVLTFGAGSRLTVL.

The V and J genes are TRBV7-6 and TRBJ1-3; D is ambiguous. V shed 5 bases and J shed 1 base, with 9 bases lying between them. In germline, CDR1 is SGHVS, CDR2 FNYEAQ. The CDR3 consists of 14 residues. The CDR3 region has the DNA TGTGCCAGCAGCCTAGGAGGATCTGGAAACACCATATATTTT. Its translation: CASSLGGSGNTIYF.

This clone occurred once. The chain carries TRBV9 and TRBJ1-4, with no clear D. Between the trimmed V and J ends, which lost 6 bases and 3 bases, there was a span of 18 bases. There are 16 residues in the CDR3. The germline gives CDR1 SGDLS, CDR2 YYNGEE. This CDR3 reads CASTFPLGSANEKLFF. The CDR3 bases are TGTGCCAGCACCTTTCCTCTTGGGAGCGCTAATGAAAAACTGTTTTTT. Looking up the rest from reference TRBV9 and TRBJ1-4 gives the full variable domain: DSGVTQTPKHLITATGQRVTLRCSPRSGDLSVYWYQQSLDQGLQFLIQYYNGEERAKGNILERFSAQQFPDLHSELNLSSLELGDSALYFCASTFPLGSANEKLFFGSGTQLSVL.

This chain connects TRBV7-9 to TRBJ1-4; D is ambiguous. This CDR3 has 13 residues. Germline V CDR1 and CDR2: SEHNR, FQNEAQ (reference sequence). Trimming shortened V by 6 bases and J by 11 bases, and 16 bases separated the two germline ends. CDR3: CASRGREQGKLFF. CDR3 nucleotide sequence: TGTGCCAGCAGAGGCCGGGAACAAGGGAAACTGTTTTTT.

The V gene is TRBV28, the J gene TRBJ2-5, with TRBD1 matching 8 bases. CDR1 is MDHEN, CDR2 SYDVKM, per germline. The CDR3 spans 16 residues. V lost 1 base and J lost 1; bases outside the gene matches: 5. DNA for the CDR3: TGTGCCAGCAGTTTATTAGGGACAGGCTTCCAAGAGACCCAGTACTTC. Encoded protein: CASSLLGTGFQETQYF.

The J gene is TRBJ1-4, the V gene TRBV6-5; D is ambiguous. Germline CDR1 and CDR2: MNHEY and SVGAGI. There are 14 residues in the CDR3. Trimming shortened V by 5 bases and J by 8 bases, and 15 bases separated the two germline ends. CDR3 region: CASSEESMEEKLFF. CDR3 bases: TGTGCCAGCAGTGAAGAATCGATGGAGGAAAAACTGTTTTTT.

The chain combines TRBV6-5 with TRBJ1-5; a possible D gene is TRBD1 (6 bases). Germline lookup yields CDR1 MNHEY and CDR2 SVGAGI. This CDR3 spans 15 amino acids. V lost 0 bases to trimming and J lost 6 bases, with 12 bases between them. The CDR3 bases are TGTGCCAGCAGTTACTCGATTCAGGGGACTCAGCCCCAGCATTTT. Translating gives CASSYSIQGTQPQHF.